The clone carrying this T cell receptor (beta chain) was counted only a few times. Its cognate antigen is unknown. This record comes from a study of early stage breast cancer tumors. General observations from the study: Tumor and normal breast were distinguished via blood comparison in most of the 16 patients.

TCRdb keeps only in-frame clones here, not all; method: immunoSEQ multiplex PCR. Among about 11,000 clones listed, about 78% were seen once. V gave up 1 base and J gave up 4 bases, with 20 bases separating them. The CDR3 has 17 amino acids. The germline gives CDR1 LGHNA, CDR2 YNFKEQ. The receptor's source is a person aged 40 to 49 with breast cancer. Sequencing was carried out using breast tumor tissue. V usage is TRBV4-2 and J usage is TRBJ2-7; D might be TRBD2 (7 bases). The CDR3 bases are TGTGCCAGCAGCCAAGTGGGGAGGGGGGCCTTTCAGTACGAGCAGTACTTC. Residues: CASSQVGRGAFQYEQYF.